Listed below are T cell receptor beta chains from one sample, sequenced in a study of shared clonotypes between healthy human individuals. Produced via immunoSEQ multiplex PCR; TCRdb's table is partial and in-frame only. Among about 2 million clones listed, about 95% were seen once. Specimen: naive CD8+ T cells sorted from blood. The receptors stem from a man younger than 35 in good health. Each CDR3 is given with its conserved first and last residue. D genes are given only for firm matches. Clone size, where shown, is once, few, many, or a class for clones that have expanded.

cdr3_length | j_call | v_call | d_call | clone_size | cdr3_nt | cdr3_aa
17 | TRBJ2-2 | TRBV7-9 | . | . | TGTGCCAGCAGCTTAGCGCGAGCTCGGCTCAACACCGGGGAGCTGTTTTTT | CASSLARARLNTGELFF
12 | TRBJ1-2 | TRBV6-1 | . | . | TGTGCCAGCGGGGGCATTTCCTATGGCTACACCTTC | CASGGISYGYTF
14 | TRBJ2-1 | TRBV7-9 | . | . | TGTGCCAGCAGCGAAGGGAGTTCCCACAATGAGCAGTTCTTC | CASSEGSSHNEQFF
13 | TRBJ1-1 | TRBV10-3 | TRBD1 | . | TGTGCCATCAGGGACAGGGTGAACACTGAAGCTTTCTTT | CAIRDRVNTEAFF
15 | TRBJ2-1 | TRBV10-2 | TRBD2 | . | TGCGCCAGCAGTGTATTAGCGGGGCGCTACAATGAGCAGTTCTTC | CASSVLAGRYNEQFF
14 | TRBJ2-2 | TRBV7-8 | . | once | TGTGCCAGCAGCCCTTGGGGGGGCTCCGGGGAGCTGTTTTTT | CASSPWGGSGELFF
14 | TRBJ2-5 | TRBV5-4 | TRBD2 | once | TGTGCCAGCAGCTTGACGGGAGGTGGGGAGACCCAGTACTTC | CASSLTGGGETQYF
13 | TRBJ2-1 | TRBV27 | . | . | TGTGCCAGCAGTTTCACCGGGAGCAATGAGCAGTTCTTC | CASSFTGSNEQFF
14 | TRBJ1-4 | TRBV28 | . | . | TGTGCCAGCAGACCCACTACCGTTGGTGAAAAACTGTTTTTT | CASRPTTVGEKLFF
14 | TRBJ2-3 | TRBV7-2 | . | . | TGTGCCAGCAGCAATTCGGGGGGCCCAGATACGCAGTATTTT | CASSNSGGPDTQYF
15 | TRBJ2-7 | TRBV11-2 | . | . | TGTGCCAGTGATCCAAGTGGTCGTGGTCTCTACGAGCAGTACTTC | CASDPSGRGLYEQYF
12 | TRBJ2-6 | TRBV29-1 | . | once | TGCAGCGTTGGCTCTGGGGCCAACGTCCTGACTTTC | CSVGSGANVLTF
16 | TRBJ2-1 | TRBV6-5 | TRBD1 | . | TGTGCCAGCAGTTACTCGACAGGGGAGCGAGACGGTGAGCAGTTCTTC | CASSYSTGERDGEQFF
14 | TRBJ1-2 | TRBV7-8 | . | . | TGTGCCAGCAGCTTAGCTGGGGAAGGCTATGGCTACACCTTC | CASSLAGEGYGYTF
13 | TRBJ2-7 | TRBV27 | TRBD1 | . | TGTGCCAGCAGTCCGGGACAGGGGGGAGAGCAGTACTTC | CASSPGQGGEQYF
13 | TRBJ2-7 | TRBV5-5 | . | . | TGTGCCAGCAGCTCACAGGTAGCCAACGAGCAGTACTTC | CASSSQVANEQYF
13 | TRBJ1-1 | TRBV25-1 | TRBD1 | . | TGTGCCAGCAGTGAGGACAGGGAGACTGAAGCTTTCTTT | CASSEDRETEAFF
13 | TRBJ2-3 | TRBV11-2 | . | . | TGTGCCAGCAGCTTAGCCGGCGGGGATACGCAGTATTTT | CASSLAGGDTQYF
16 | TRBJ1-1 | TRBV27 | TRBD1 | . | TGTGCCAGCAGTTTGAGTGTAGGGGGCTTGGGCACTGAAGCTTTCTTT | CASSLSVGGLGTEAFF
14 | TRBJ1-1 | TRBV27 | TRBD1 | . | TGTGCCAGCAGTCTACAGGGGTCCAGGGCCGGAGCTTTCTTT | CASSLQGSRAGAFF
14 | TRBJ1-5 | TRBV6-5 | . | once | TGTGCCAGCAGTACAGATAACCCAAATCAGCCCCAGCATTTT | CASSTDNPNQPQHF
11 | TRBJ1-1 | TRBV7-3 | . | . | TGTGCCAGCATGGGGGACACTGAAGCTTTCTTT | CASMGDTEAFF
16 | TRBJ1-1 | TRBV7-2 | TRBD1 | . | TGTGCCAGCAGCTCGTTTATGAGGGACAGTGACACTGAAGCTTTCTTT | CASSSFMRDSDTEAFF
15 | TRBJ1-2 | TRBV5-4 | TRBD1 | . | TGTGCCAGCAGCCCCGACCGGGACAGGGTACAGGGCTACACCTTC | CASSPDRDRVQGYTF